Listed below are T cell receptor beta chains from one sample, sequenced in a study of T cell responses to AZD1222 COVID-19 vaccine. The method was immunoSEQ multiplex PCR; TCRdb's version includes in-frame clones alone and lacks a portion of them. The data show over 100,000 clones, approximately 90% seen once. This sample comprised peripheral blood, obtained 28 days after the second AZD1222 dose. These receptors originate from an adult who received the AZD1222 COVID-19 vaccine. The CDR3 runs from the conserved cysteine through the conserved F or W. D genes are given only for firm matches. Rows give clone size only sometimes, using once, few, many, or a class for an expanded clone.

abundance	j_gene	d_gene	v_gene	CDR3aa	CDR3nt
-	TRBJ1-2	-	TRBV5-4	CASSLGGQFHYGYTF	TGTGCCAGCAGCTTGGGTGGACAGTTCCACTATGGCTACACCTTC
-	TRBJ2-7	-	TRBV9	CASSVEGSLAYEQYF	TGTGCCAGCAGCGTAGAAGGATCTCTGGCCTACGAGCAGTACTTC
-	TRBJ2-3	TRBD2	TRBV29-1	CSVGLAGGHTDTQYF	TGCAGCGTCGGTCTAGCGGGGGGACACACAGATACGCAGTATTTT
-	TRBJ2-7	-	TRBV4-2	CASSQTVTGVSSYEQYF	TGTGCCAGCAGCCAAACCGTGACAGGTGTCAGCTCCTACGAGCAGTACTTC
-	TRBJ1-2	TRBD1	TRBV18	CASSLRTGQGEFPDGYTF	TGTGCCAGCTCACTACGGACCGGACAGGGGGAGTTCCCGGATGGCTACACCTTC
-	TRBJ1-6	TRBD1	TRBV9	CASSVMEGASGSPLHF	TGTGCCAGCAGCGTAATGGAGGGGGCCAGCGGTTCACCCCTCCACTTT
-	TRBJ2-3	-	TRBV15	CATSRDTDTQYF	TGTGCCACCAGCAGAGACACAGATACGCAGTATTTT
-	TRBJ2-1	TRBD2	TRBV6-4	CASSYGGAYNEQFF	TGTGCCAGCAGTTACGGGGGGGCCTACAATGAGCAGTTCTTC
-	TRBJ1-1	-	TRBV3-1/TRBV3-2	CASSQSWGTSATEAFF	TGTGCCAGCAGCCAAAGCTGGGGGACCTCAGCCACTGAAGCTTTCTTT
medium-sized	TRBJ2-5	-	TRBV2	CASREQPQETQYF	TGTGCCAGCAGGGAACAGCCACAAGAGACCCAGTACTTC
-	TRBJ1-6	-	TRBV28	CASSPDTRVYNSPLHF	TGTGCCAGCAGTCCAGACACTAGGGTGTATAATTCACCCCTCCACTTT
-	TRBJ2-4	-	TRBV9	CASSVQSGSGMNIQYF	TGTGCCAGCAGCGTACAATCAGGGAGCGGTATGAACATTCAGTACTTC
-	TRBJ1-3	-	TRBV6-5	CASSRTRESGNTIYF	TGTGCCAGCAGCCGGACCCGGGAGAGCGGAAACACCATATATTTT
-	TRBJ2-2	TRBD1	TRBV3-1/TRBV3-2	CASSPRQGIIGELFF	TGTGCCAGCAGCCCCAGACAGGGAATTATCGGGGAGCTGTTTTTT
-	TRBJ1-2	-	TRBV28	CASSFPGPNYGYTF	TGTGCCAGCAGTTTCCCAGGGCCTAACTATGGCTACACCTTC
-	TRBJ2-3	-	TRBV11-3	CASSLGGLGPDTQYF	TGTGCCAGCAGCTTAGGGGGTTTGGGTCCAGATACGCAGTATTTT
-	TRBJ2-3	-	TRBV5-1	CASSTRTTSTDTQYF	TGCGCCAGCAGCACCAGGACAACTAGCACAGATACGCAGTATTTT
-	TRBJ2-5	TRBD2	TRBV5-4	CASSLGGTSGGQETQYF	TGTGCCAGCAGCTTGGGAGGGACTAGCGGGGGCCAAGAGACCCAGTACTTC
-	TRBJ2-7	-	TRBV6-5	CASSYDRAGTYEQYF	TGTGCCAGCAGTTACGACAGGGCGGGGACCTACGAGCAGTACTTC
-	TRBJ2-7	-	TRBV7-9	CASSPGATYEQYF	TGTGCCAGCAGCCCGGGGGCAACTTACGAGCAGTACTTC
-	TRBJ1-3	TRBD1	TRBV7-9	CASSLRGQAGNTIYF	TGTGCCAGCAGCTTACGAGGACAGGCTGGAAACACCATATATTTT
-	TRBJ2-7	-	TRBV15	CATSRATTGSYEQYF	TGTGCCACCAGCAGAGCTACCACAGGCTCCTACGAGCAGTACTTC
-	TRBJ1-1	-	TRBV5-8	CASSLVDRLNTEAFF	TGTGCCAGCAGCTTGGTCGACAGGTTGAACACTGAAGCTTTCTTT
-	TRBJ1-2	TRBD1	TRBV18	CASSLLTGGANYTF	TGTGCCAGCTCACTTCTAACAGGGGGCGCGAACTACACCTTC
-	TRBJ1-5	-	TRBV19	CASSIGQGTNQPQHF	TGTGCCAGTAGTATAGGCCAGGGCACGAATCAGCCCCAGCATTTT
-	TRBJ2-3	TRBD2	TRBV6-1	CASSEAPGGTRTDTQYF	TGTGCCAGCAGTGAAGCGCCGGGAGGAACCCGCACAGATACGCAGTATTTT
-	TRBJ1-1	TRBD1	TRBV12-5	CASGTNTGEMKAFF	TGTGCTAGTGGTACAAATACAGGGGAAATGAAAGCTTTCTTT
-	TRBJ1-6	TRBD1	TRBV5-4	CASSSSRGLAINSPLHF	TGTGCCAGCAGCTCCTCCAGGGGGCTGGCTATTAATTCACCCCTCCACTTT
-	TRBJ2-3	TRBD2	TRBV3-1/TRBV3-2	CASGFSGTTDTQYF	TGTGCCAGCGGTTTTAGCGGGACCACAGATACGCAGTATTTT
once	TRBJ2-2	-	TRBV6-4	CASSDNPGELFF	TGTGCCAGCAGTGATAATCCCGGGGAGCTGTTTTTT
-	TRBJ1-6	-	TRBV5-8	CASSPGRYNSPLHF	TGTGCCAGCAGTCCGGGACGGTATAATTCACCCCTCCACTTT
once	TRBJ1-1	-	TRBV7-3	CASSFGEGEAFF	TGTGCCAGCAGCTTTGGGGAGGGAGAAGCTTTCTTT
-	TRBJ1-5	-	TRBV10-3	CAISRAGQGEQPQHF	TGTGCCATCAGCCGCGCGGGGCAGGGCGAGCAGCCCCAGCATTTT
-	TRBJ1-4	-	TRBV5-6	CASSLTGVKATNEKLFF	TGTGCCAGCAGCTTGACAGGAGTTAAGGCAACTAATGAAAAACTGTTTTTT
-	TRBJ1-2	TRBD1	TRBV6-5	CASSSRDRAGYGYTF	TGTGCCAGCTCCTCCCGGGACAGGGCCGGCTATGGCTACACCTTC
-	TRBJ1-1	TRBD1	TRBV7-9	CASSTRGTGENTEAFF	TGTGCCAGCAGCACTAGGGGGACAGGAGAGAACACTGAAGCTTTCTTT
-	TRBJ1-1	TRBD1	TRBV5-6	CASSLKGAPGAFF	TGTGCCAGCAGCTTGAAGGGGGCGCCGGGAGCTTTCTTT
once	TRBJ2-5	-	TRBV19	CASSKQGGSALGETQYF	TGTGCCAGTAGTAAACAGGGTGGGTCAGCTTTGGGTGAGACCCAGTACTTC
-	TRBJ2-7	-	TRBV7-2	CASSLGSTRSYEQYF	TGTGCCAGCAGCTTAGGTAGCACCCGCTCCTACGAGCAGTACTTC
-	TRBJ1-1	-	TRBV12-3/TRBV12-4	CASSLQMNTEAFF	TGTGCCAGCAGTCTACAGATGAACACTGAAGCTTTCTTT
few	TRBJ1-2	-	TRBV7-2	CASSLVTLNYGYTF	TGTGCCAGCAGCTTAGTTACACTGAACTATGGCTACACCTTC
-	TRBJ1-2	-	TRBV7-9	CASSAGEGRYGYTF	TGTGCCAGCAGTGCGGGGGAAGGACGCTATGGCTACACCTTC
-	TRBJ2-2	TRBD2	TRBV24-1	CATSEAGLAGNTGELFF	TGTGCCACCAGTGAGGCGGGACTAGCGGGGAACACCGGGGAGCTGTTTTTT
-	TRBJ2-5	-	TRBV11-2	CASSLGAQQVETQYF	TGTGCCAGCAGCTTAGGGGCCCAACAGGTGGAGACCCAGTACTTC
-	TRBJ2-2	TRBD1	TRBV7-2	CASSTGQGTGELFF	TGTGCCAGCAGCACGGGACAGGGTACCGGGGAGCTGTTTTTT
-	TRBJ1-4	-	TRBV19	CASSIVRSSEKLFF	TGTGCCAGTAGTATAGTACGGAGCAGTGAAAAACTGTTTTTT
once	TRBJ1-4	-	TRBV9	CASSVVPSSGDEKLFF	TGTGCCAGCAGCGTAGTTCCCTCCTCGGGAGACGAAAAACTGTTTTTT
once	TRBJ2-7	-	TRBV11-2	CASSLVPRPEQYF	TGTGCCAGCAGCTTAGTCCCAAGGCCCGAGCAGTACTTC